This TCR beta chain came from a study of beta chain features in type 1 diabetes (dated by TCRdb to 2017 to 2018). For context, the study as a whole: Mean age, gender distribution, total cell number and subset yield did not differ between patients and healthy donors. Across all samples, around 99 million sorted cells were examined, and cell number per subset correlated strongly with RNA yield. The study compared the TCRB repertoires of sorted circulating CD4+ T cell subsets in recently diagnosed type 1 diabetes patients with those in matched healthy donors. Naive and central memory subsets were obtained from all 30 or so donors, but regulatory and stem cell-like memory subsets were isolated from only 8 patients and roughly eight healthy donors.

Notes on this clone: There is no known antigen for this receptor. No much larger clone exists at a distance of one base, and base qualities are not known.

A single peripheral blood draw of approximately 0.11 L on average was collected from each donor into heparinised tubes. A BD FACSAria II was used to sort naive, central memory, regulatory and stem cell-like memory CD4+ T cells with a panel that included CD45RO, CCR7, CD25, CD127, CD95 and CD27. A purity above 95% was achieved for all sorted populations. Right away, PBMCs were isolated by Lymphoprep density gradient centrifugation and were stained directly, with no culture step. To minimize batch effects, samples were stained and sorted in pairs, one healthy donor with one patient per experiment. The High Capacity cDNA Reverse Transcription Kit was used to reverse transcribe all of the isolated RNA, meaning that expressed TCRB transcripts were what got sequenced. Deep immunoSEQ sequencing was performed on naive, central memory and regulatory T cell samples, with an average of about 4 million total reads per sample. After sorted cells were lysed in RLT buffer, RNA was extracted with DNase-treated RNeasy Micro or Mini kits, with the choice depending on cell number. To prevent cross-contamination, every cell subset was processed on its own, while patient and healthy donor samples were processed together. Using the immunoSEQ multiplex PCR, TCRB sequences were amplified from cDNA into 87-bp fragments spanning the CDR3 region. Amplicons were sequenced on the Illumina HiSeq platform. In the authors' own workflow: PCR bias was computationally corrected using synthetic template baselines, reads within Hamming distance 2 were collapsed, and singletons that could not be merged were discarded. Reads were aligned to IMGT to assign V, D and J genes, CDR3 length, and insertions or deletions at six rearrangement sites. Within each subset, clonotype counts were normalized to sorted cell number, and only after that were true diversity and Gini coefficients computed with the tcR R package. The overlap coefficient, calculated on TCRB nucleotide sequences, was used to measure repertoire sharing. Out-of-frame TCRB sequences from naive cells were analyzed to stand in for the pre-selection repertoire. TCRdb retrieved this table from immuneACCESS and kept in-frame rearrangements only. Not all clones are present; in checked studies, unresolved V genes account for under half, and no reason is known for the remainder. V and J calls plus clone size are reproduced from that table; the DNA served to infer D and trimming. This sample holds around 710,000 clones; roughly an eighth were observed only once. Around 0.12% of the sample is taken by the ten largest.

Results and caveats for the whole study, not just this receptor: Naive, central memory and regulatory TCRB repertoires appeared to be more alike among patients than among healthy donors. Because small numbers of individuals were included in the HLA sub-analyses, any influence of HLA type on TCRB rearrangement was left unresolved. A moderate but significant shortening of TCRB CDR3 length was observed in type 1 diabetes patients in all four CD4+ subsets. Shorter templates might have been favored by PCR, but patient and control samples were amplified and corrected together, so both groups would have been affected equally by any skew. Fewer insertions and more nucleotide deletions at VDJ recombination sites were observed in patients with type 1 diabetes, implying thymic rearrangement abnormalities. Because cDNA was sequenced instead of genomic DNA, activated cells with high expression could be over-represented, although the groups did not differ in activation or CD3 levels.

Trimming takes 2 bases from V and 8 bases from J, and the germline ends sit 3 bases apart. CDR3 length: 11 amino acids, cysteine to phenylalanine. CDR3 DNA only is kept here, 33 bases in frame from base 1. As encoded in the germline V gene, CDR1 is KGHSH while CDR2 is LQKENI. The clonotype comes from a man younger than 40 with type 1 diabetes. The sample consisted of naive CD4+ T cells from blood. Read against the paper, the sample's cell subset or site label means: true naive CD4+ T cells. Recombination connected TRBV18 to TRBJ1-4; no D segment can be confidently identified. The encoded CDR3 is CASSPREKLFF. The nucleotide sequence reads TGTGCCAGCTCACCAAGGGAAAAACTGTTTTTT.